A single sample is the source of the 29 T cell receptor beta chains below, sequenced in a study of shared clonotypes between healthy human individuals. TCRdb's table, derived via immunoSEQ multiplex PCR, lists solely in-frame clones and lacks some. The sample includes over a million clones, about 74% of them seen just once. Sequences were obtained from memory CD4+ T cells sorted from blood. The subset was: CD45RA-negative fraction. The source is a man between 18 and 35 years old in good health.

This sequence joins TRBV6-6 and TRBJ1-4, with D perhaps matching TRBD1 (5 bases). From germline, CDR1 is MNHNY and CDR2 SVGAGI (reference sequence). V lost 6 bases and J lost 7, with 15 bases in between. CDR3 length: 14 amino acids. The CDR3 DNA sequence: TGTGCCAGCAGCCGTGAGGGGCCTGGTGAAAAACTGTTTTTT. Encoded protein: CASSREGPGEKLFF.

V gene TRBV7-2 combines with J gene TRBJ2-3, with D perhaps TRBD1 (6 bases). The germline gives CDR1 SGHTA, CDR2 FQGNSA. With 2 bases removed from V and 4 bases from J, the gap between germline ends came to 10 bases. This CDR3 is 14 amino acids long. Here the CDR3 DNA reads TGTGCCAGCAGCTTAATGGGGGCCTCAGATACGCAGTATTTT. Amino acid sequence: CASSLMGASDTQYF.

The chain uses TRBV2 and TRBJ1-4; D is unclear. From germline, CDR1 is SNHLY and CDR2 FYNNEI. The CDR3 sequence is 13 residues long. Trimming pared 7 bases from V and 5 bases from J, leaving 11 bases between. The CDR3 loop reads CASISEINEKLFF. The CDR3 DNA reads TGTGCCAGCATATCGGAGATCAATGAAAAACTGTTTTTT. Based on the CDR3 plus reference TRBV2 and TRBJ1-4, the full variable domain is EPEVTQTPSHQVTQMGQEVILRCVPISNHLYFYWYRQILGQKVEFLVSFYNNEISEKSEIFDDQFSVERPDGSNFTLKIRSTKLEDSAMYFCASISEINEKLFFGSGTQLSVL.

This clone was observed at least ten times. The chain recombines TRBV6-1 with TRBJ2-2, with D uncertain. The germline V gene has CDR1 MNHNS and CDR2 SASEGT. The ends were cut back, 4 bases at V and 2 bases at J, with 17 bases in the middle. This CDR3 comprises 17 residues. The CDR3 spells CASSVGNFQINTGELFF. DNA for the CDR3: TGTGCCAGCAGTGTTGGTAACTTTCAGATTAACACCGGGGAGCTGTTTTTT.

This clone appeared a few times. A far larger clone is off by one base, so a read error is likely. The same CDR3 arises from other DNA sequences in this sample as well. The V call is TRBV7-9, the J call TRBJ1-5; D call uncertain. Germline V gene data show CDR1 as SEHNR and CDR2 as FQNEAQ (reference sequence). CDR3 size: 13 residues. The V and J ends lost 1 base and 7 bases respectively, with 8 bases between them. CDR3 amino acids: CASSLDEGQPQHF. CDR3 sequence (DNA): TGTGCCAGCAGCTTAGATGAGGGACAGCCCCAGCATTTT.

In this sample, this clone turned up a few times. The CDR3 loop reads CASSRLAGGMETQYF. The DNA for the CDR3 is TGTGCCAGCAGCCGACTAGCGGGAGGTATGGAGACCCAGTACTTC. J is TRBJ2-5 and V is TRBV7-2; 13 positions match TRBD2. The CDR3 extends over 15 amino acids. Per the germline V gene, CDR1 is SGHTA and CDR2 is FQGNSA. V lost 5 bases and J lost 5; bases outside the gene matches: 5. Filled out from reference TRBV7-2 and TRBJ2-5, the complete variable domain reads GAGVSQSPSNKVTEKGKDVELRCDPISGHTALYWYRQSLGQGLEFLIYFQGNSAPDKSGLPSDRFSAERTGGSVSTLTIQRTQQEDSAVYLCASSRLAGGMETQYFGPGTRLLVL.

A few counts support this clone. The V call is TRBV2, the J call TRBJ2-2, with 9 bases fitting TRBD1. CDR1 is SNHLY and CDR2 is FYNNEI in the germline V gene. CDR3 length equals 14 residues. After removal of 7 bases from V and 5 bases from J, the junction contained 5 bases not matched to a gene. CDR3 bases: TGTGCCAGCAAGGGACAGGGAGTAACCGGGGAGCTGTTTTTT. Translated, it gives CASKGQGVTGELFF. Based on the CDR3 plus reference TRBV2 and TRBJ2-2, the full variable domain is EPEVTQTPSHQVTQMGQEVILRCVPISNHLYFYWYRQILGQKVEFLVSFYNNEISEKSEIFDDQFSVERPDGSNFTLKIRSTKLEDSAMYFCASKGQGVTGELFFGEGSRLTVL.

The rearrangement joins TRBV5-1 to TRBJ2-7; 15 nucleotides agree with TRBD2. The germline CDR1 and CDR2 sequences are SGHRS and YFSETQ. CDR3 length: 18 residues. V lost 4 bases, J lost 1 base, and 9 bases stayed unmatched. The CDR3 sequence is CASSPLGTSGGRSYEQYF. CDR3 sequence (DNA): TGCGCCAGCAGCCCATTAGGGACTAGCGGGGGGCGGTCCTACGAGCAGTACTTC.

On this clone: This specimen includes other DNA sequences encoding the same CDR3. The CDR3 here is CASSLAGQTYEQYF. Written as DNA, the CDR3 is TGCGCCAGCAGCTTGGCGGGACAGACCTACGAGCAGTACTTC. The gene calls are TRBV5-1 and TRBJ2-7, with 7 bases lining up with TRBD1. Trimming cost V 0 bases and J 2 bases; bases outside gene matches: 2. The V gene's germline CDR1 is SGHRS and CDR2 YFSETQ. There are 14 residues in the CDR3.

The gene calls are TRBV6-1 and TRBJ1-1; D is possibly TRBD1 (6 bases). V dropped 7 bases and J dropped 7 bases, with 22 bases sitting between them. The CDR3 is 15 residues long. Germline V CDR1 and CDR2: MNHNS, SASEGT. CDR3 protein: CASISIRRGEGEAFF. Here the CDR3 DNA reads TGTGCCAGCATATCAATACGCAGGGGTGAAGGTGAAGCTTTCTTT.

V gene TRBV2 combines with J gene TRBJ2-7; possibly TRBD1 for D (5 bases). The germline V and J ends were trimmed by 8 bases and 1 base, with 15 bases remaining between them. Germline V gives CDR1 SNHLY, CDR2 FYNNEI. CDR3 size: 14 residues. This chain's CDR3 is CASQGRTVSYEQYF. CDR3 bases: TGTGCCAGCCAGGGTAGGACGGTGTCCTACGAGCAGTACTTC.

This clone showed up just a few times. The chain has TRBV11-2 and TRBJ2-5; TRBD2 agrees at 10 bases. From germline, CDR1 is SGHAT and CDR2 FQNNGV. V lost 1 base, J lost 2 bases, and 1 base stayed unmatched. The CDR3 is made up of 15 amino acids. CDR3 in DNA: TGTGCCAGCAGCTTAGGGGGACTAGCGCAAGAGACCCAGTACTTC. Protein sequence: CASSLGGLAQETQYF.

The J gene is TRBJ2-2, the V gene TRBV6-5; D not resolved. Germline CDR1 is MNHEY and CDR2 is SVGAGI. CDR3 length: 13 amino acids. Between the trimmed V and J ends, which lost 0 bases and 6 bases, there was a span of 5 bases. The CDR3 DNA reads TGTGCCAGCAGTTACTCGACCCCCGGGGAGCTGTTTTTT. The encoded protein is CASSYSTPGELFF.

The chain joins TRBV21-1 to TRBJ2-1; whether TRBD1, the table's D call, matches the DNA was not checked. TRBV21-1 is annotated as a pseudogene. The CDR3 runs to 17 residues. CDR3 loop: CASSKVPEDRGNNEQFF. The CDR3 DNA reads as TGTGCCAGCAGCAAAGTTCCCGAGGACAGGGGGAACAATGAGCAGTTCTTC.

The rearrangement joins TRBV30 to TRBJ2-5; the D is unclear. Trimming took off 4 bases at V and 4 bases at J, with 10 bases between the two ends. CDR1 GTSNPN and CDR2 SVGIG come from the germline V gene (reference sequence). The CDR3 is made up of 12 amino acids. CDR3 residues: CAWTLNGETQYF. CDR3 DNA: TGTGCCTGGACGCTGAACGGAGAGACCCAGTACTTC.

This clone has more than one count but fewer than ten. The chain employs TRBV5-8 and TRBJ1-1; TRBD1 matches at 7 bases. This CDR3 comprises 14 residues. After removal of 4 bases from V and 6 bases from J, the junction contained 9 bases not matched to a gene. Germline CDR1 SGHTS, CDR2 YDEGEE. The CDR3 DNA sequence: TGTGCCAGCAGCGCCGACAGGGTATACGCTGAAGCTTTCTTT. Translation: CASSADRVYAEAFF.

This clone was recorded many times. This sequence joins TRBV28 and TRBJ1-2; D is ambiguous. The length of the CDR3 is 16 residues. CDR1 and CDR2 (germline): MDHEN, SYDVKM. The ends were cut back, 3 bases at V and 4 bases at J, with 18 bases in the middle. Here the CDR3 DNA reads TGTGCCAGCAGTTTTAGGTGGACCCTTGGATTCTATGGCTACACCTTC. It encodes CASSFRWTLGFYGYTF.

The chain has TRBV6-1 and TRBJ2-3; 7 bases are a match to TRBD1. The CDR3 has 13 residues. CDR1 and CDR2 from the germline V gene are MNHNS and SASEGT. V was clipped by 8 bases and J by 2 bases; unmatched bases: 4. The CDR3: CASGDRNTDTQYF. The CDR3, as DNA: TGTGCCAGCGGGGACAGAAACACAGATACGCAGTATTTT.

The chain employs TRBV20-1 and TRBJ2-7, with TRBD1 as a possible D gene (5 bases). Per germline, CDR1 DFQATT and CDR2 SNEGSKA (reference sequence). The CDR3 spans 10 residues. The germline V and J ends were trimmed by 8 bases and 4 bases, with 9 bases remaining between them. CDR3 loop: CSFRAYEQYF. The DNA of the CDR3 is TGCAGTTTCAGGGCGTACGAGCAGTACTTC.

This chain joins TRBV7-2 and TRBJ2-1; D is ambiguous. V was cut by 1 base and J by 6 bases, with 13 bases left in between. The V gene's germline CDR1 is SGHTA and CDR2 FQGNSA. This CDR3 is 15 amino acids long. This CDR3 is CASSLVPQKFNEQFF. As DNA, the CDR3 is TGTGCCAGCAGCTTAGTTCCCCAGAAGTTCAATGAGCAGTTCTTC. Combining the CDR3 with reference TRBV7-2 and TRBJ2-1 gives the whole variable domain GAGVSQSPSNKVTEKGKDVELRCDPISGHTALYWYRQSLGQGLEFLIYFQGNSAPDKSGLPSDRFSAERTGGSVSTLTIQRTQQEDSAVYLCASSLVPQKFNEQFFGPGTRLTVL.

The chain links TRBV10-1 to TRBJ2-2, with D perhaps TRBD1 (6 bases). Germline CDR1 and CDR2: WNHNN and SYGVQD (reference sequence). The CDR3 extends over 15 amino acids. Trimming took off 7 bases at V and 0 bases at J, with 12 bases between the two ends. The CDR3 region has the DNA TGCGCCAGCATGGAGGACAGTACGAACACCGGGGAGCTGTTTTTT. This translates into CASMEDSTNTGELFF.

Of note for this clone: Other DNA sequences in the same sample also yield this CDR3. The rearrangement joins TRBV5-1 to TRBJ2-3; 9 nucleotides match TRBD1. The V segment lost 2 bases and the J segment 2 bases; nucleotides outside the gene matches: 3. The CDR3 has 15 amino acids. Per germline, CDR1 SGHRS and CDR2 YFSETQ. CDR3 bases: TGCGCCAGCAGCTTACGGACAGGGGCCACAGATACGCAGTATTTT. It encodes CASSLRTGATDTQYF.

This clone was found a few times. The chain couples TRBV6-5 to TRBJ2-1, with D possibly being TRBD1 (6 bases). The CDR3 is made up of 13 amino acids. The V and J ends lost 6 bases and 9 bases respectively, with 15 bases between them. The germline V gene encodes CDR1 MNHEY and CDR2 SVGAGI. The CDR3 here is CASSGVLRGEQFF. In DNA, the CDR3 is TGTGCCAGCAGCGGGGTCCTCAGGGGTGAGCAGTTCTTC.

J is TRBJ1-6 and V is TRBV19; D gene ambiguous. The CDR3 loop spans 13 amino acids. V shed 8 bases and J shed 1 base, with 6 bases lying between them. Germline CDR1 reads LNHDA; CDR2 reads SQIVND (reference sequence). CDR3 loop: CASGRSYNSPLHF. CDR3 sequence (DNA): TGTGCCAGTGGTCGATCCTATAATTCACCCCTCCACTTT. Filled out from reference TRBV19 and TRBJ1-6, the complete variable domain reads DGGITQSPKYLFRKEGQNVTLSCEQNLNHDAMYWYRQDPGQGLRLIYYSQIVNDFQKGDIAEGYSVSREKKESFPLTVTSAQKNPTAFYLCASGRSYNSPLHFGNGTRLTVT.

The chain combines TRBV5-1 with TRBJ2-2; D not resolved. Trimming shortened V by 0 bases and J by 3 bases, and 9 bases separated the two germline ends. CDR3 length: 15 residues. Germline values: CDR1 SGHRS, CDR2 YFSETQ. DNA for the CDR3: TGCGCCAGCAGCTTGGTACCTACGGACACCGGGGAGCTGTTTTTT. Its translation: CASSLVPTDTGELFF.

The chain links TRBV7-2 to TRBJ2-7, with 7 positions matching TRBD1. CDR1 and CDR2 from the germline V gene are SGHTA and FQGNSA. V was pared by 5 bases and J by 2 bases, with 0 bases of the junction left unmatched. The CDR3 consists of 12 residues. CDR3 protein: CASSGTAYEQYF. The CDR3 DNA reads TGTGCCAGCAGCGGGACAGCCTACGAGCAGTACTTC.

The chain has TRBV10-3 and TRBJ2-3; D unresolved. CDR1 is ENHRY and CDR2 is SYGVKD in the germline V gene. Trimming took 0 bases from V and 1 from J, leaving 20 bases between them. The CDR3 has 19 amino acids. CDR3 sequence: CAISESRIGLGSGTDTQYF. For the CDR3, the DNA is TGTGCCATCAGTGAGTCTCGGATAGGATTAGGGTCGGGCACAGATACGCAGTATTTT.

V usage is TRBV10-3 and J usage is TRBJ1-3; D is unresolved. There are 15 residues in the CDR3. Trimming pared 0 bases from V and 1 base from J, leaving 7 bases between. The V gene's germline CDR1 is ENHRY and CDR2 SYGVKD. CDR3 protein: CAISESGMSGNTIYF. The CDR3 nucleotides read TGTGCCATCAGTGAGTCAGGGATGTCTGGAAACACCATATATTTT.

CDR3 coding DNA: TGTGCCAGCAGCCAAGATCGGGGGGGACAGCCCCAGCATTTT. Protein product: CASSQDRGGQPQHF. V and J are TRBV4-2 and TRBJ1-5, with D maybe TRBD1 (5 bases). Germline V lookup: CDR1 LGHNA, CDR2 YNFKEQ. The CDR3 sequence is 14 residues long. The V end lost 0 bases, the J end lost 7 bases, and 10 bases lay between the germline ends.